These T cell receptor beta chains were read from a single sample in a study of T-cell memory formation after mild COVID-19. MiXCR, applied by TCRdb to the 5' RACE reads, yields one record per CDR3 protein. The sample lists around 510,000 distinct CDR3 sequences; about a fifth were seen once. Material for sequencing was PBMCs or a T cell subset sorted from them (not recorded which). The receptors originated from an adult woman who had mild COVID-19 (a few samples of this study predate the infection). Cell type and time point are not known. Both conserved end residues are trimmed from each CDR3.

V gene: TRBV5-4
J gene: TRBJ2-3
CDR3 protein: ASSLGPGYPDTQY

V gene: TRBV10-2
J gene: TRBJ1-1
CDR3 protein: ASSGTQGARTEAF

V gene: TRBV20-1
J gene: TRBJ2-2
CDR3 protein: SAPHIYTGELF

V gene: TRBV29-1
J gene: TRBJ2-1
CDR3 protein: SVGQGGYNEQF

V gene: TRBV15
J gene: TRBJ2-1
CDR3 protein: ATSRDPRGSGRAYQGNEQF

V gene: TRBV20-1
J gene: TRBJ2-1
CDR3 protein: SASPTSSSYNEQF

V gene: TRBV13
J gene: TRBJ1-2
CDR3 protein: ASSFAMNGYT

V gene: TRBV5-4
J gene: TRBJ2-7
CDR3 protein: ASSPGGEADEQY

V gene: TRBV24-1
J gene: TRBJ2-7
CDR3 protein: ATSDSRMGLSAYEQY

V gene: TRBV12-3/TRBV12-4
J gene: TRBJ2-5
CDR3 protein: ASSGLAGYQETQY

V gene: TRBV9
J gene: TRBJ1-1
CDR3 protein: ASSVGSGDVEAF

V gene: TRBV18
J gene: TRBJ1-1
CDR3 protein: ASSSSTGGMNTEAF

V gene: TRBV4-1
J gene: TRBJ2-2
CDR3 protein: ASSHNRAEGTGELF

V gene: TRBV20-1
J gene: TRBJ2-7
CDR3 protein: SAKGLTYEQY

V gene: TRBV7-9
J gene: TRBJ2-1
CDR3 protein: ASSFPPGYSNEQF

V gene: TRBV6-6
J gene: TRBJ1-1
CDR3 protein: ASSYSIRVFAF

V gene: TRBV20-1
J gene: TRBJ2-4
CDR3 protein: SAAREGFLAAKNIQY

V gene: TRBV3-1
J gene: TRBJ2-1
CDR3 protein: ASSESTSYYNEQF

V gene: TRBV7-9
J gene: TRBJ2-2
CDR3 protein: ASISPWGQGNAGELF

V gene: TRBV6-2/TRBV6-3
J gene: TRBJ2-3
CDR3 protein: ASSPRGPPDTQY

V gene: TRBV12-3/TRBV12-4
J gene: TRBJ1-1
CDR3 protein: ASSPSRRVTEAF

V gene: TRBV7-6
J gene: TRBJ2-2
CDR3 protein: ASSLIGQGSGGELF

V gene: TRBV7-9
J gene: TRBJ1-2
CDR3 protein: ASSLGESGTGEGYT

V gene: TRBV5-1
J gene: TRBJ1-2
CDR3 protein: ASSLGTGVGYGYT

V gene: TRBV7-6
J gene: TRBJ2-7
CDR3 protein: ASSLALAGAPDLGEQY

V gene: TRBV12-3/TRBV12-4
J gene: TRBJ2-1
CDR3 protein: ASSTSGTYNEQF

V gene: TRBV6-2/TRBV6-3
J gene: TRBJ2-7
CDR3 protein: ASRSYEQY

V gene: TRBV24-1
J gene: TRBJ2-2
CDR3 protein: ATSDLENTGELF

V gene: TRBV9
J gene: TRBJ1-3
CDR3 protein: ASSVAWGVSGNTIY